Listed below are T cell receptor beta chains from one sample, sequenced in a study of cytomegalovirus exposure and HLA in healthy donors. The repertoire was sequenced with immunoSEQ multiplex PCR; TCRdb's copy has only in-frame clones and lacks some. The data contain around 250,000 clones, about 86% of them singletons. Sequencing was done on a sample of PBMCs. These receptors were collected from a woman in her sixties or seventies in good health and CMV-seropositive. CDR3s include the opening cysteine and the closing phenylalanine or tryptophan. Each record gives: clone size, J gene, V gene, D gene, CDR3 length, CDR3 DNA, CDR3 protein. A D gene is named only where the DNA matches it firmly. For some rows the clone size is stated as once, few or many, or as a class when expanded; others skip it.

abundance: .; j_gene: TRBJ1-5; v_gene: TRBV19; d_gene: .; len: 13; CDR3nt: TGTGCCAGTAGCGACAGGTGGAATCAGCCCCAGCATTTT; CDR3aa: CASSDRWNQPQHF
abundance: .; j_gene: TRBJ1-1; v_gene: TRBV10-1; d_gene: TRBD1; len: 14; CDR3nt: TGCGCCAGCAGTGGAAACAGGGGGCTAACTGAAGCTTTCTTT; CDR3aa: CASSGNRGLTEAFF
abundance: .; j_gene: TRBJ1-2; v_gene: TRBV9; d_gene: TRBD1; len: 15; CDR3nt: TGTGCCAGCAGCGGCGGGACAGGCCTTACGTATGGCTACACCTTC; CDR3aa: CASSGGTGLTYGYTF
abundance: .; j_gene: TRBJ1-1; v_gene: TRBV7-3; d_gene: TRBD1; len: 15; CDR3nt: TGTGCCAGCAGCTTGGGGGGGACAGGGGCGACTGAAGCTTTCTTT; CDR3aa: CASSLGGTGATEAFF
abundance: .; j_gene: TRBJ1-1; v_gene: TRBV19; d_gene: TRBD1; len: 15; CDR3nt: TGTGCCAGTAGTTTCCGGACAGGGGGCAGCGCTGAAGCTTTCTTT; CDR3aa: CASSFRTGGSAEAFF
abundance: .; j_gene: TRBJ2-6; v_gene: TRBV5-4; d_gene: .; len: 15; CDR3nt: TGTGCCAGCAGCTTCTTCAGGGTCGGGGCCAACGTCCTGACTTTC; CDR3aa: CASSFFRVGANVLTF
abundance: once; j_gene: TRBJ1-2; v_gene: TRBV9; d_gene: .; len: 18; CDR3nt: TGTGCCAGCAGCGTAGATGGGGGAACGGCGGGGTCTGACTATGGCTACACCTTC; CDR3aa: CASSVDGGTAGSDYGYTF
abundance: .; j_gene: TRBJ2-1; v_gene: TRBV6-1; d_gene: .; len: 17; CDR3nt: TGTGCCAGCAGTGAAAGACTTCCACGGAGCTCCTACAATGAGCAGTTCTTC; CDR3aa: CASSERLPRSSYNEQFF
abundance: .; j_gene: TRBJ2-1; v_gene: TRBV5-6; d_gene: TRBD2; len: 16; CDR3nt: TGTGCCAGCAGCTTAGTTTCTAGCGGGACCTACAATGAGCAGTTCTTC; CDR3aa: CASSLVSSGTYNEQFF
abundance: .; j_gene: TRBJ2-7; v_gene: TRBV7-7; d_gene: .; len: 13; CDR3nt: TGTGCTAGCAGCTTAGTTAGGGGGTCCGAGCAGTACTTC; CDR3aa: CASSLVRGSEQYF
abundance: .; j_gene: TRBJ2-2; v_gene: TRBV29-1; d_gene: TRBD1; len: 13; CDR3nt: TGCAGCGTTAGGACAGGGTCGGCCGGGGAGCTGTTTTTT; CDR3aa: CSVRTGSAGELFF
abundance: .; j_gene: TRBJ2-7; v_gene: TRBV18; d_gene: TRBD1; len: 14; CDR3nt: TGTGCCAGCTCCCCCCGACAGGGGTCCTACGAGCAGTACTTC; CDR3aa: CASSPRQGSYEQYF
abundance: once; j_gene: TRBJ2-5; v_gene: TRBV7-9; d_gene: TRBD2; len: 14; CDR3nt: TGTGCCAGCAGTCTCGGACTAGCGGAAGAGACCCAGTACTTC; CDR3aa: CASSLGLAEETQYF
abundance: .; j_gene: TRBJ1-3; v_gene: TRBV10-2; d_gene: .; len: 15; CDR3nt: TGCGCCAGCAGTGATGAGGCATTCTCTGGAAACACCATATATTTT; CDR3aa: CASSDEAFSGNTIYF
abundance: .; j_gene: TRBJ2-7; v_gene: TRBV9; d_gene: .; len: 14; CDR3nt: TGTGCCAGCAGCCCTGGTGGGAGTGGCTACGAGCAGTACTTC; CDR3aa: CASSPGGSGYEQYF
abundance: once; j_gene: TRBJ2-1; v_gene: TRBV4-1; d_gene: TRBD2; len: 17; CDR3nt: TGCGCCAGCAGCCCAGTCTTGCGCGGGAGCTCCTACAATGAGCAGTTCTTC; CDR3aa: CASSPVLRGSSYNEQFF
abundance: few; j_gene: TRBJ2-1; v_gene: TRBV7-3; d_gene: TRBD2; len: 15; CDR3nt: TGTGCCAGCAGCCCCGGGACTAGCGGGATCCATGAGCAGTTCTTC; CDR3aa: CASSPGTSGIHEQFF
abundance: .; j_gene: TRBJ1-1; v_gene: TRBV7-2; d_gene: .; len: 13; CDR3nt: TGTGCCAGCAGCTTGAAGAGGGACACTGAAGCTTTCTTT; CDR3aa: CASSLKRDTEAFF
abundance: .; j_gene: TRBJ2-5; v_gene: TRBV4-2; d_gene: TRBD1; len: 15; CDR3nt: TGTGCCAGCAGCCAACTTGGACAGGGGGTGGAGACCCAGTACTTC; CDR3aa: CASSQLGQGVETQYF
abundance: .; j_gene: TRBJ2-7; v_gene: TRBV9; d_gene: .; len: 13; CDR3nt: TGTGCCAGCAGCCCCGGGGGACTCTACGAGCAGTACTTC; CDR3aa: CASSPGGLYEQYF
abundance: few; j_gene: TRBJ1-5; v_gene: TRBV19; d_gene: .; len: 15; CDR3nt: TGTGCCAGTTCTGTTGGTAGGGCGGGGAATCAGCCCCAGCATTTT; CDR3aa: CASSVGRAGNQPQHF
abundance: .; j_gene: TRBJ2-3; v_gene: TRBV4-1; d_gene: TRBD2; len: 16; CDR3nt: TGCGCCAGCAGCCAGGCGTGGGGGGGAAGCACAGATACGCAGTATTTT; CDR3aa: CASSQAWGGSTDTQYF
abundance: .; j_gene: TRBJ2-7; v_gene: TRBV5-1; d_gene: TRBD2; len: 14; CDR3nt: TGCGCCAGCAGCAGGAGCGGGGGCTCCTACGAGCAGTACTTC; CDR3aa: CASSRSGGSYEQYF
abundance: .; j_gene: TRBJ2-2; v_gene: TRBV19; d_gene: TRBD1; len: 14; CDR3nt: TGTGCCAGTAGTCCGGGACAGGGGACCGGGGAGCTGTTTTTT; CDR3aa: CASSPGQGTGELFF
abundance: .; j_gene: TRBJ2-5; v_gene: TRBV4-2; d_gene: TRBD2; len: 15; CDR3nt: TGTGCCAGCAGCCAAGAGCTAGCGGCGTCAGAGACCCAGTACTTC; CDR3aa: CASSQELAASETQYF
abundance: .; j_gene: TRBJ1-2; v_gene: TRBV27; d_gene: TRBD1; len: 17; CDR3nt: TGTGCCAGCAGTTTATGGGCCAGGGGGTTAAATAACTATGGCTACACCTTC; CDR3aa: CASSLWARGLNNYGYTF
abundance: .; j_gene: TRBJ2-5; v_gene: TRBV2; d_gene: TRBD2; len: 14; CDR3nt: TGTGCCAGCAGCCCGCTGGGGGGAGGGGAGACCCAGTACTTC; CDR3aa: CASSPLGGGETQYF
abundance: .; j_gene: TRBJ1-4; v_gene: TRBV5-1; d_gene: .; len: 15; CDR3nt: TGCGCCAGCAGCTTGGGTTGGCAGGGCTACGAAAAACTGTTTTTT; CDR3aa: CASSLGWQGYEKLFF
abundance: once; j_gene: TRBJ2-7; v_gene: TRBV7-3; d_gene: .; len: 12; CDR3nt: TGTGCCAGCAAGCGAAAAGTCTGCGAGCAGTACTTC; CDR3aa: CASKRKVCEQYF
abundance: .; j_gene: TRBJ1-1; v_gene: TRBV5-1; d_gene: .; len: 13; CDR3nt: TGCGCCAGCAGCATAGATGGGAACACTGAAGCTTTCTTT; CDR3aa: CASSIDGNTEAFF
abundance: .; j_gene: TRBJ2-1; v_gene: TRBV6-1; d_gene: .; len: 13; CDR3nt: TGTGCCAGCAGTGAGTTTAGCGACAATGAGCAGTTCTTC; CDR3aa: CASSEFSDNEQFF
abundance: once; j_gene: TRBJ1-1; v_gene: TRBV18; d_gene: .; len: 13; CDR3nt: TGTGCCAGCTCACCGTTGTATGTACAGGAAGCTTTCTTT; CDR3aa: CASSPLYVQEAFF
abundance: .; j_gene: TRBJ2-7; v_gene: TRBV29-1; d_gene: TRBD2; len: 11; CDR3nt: TGCAGCGTGGGACTAGCGCGAGAGCAGTACTTC; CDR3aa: CSVGLAREQYF
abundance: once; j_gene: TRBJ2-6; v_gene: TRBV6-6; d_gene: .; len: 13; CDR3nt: TGTGCCAGCAGCTTTGCTGGGGCCAACGTCCTGACTTTC; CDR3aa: CASSFAGANVLTF
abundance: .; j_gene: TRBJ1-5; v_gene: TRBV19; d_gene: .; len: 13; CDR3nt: TGTGCCAGTAGTATAGTTCGGGATCAGCCCCAGCATTTT; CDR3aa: CASSIVRDQPQHF
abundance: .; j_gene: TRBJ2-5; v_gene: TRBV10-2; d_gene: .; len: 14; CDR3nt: TGCGCCAGCAGTGTGGGACATCGACAAGAGACCCAGTACTTC; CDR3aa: CASSVGHRQETQYF
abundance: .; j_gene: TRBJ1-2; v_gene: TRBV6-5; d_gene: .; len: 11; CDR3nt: TGTGCCAGCAGCCGCGGGTATGGCTACACCTTC; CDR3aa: CASSRGYGYTF
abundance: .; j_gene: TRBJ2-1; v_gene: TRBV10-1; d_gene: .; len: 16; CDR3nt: TGCGCCAGCAGTGAGTCGACAGGAGCTACCTACAATGAGCAGTTCTTC; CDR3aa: CASSESTGATYNEQFF
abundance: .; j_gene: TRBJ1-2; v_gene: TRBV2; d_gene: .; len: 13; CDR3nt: TGTGCCAGCAGTTTCAACAAGAACTATGGCTACACCTTC; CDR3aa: CASSFNKNYGYTF
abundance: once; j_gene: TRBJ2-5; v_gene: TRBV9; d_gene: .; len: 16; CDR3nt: TGTGCCAGCAGCGTAGCTTATGGGGACCAGGGGGAGACCCAGTACTTC; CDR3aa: CASSVAYGDQGETQYF
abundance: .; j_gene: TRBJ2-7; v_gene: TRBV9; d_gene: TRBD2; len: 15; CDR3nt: TGTGCCAGCAGCGGGGGACTAGCGGGAGGGTACGAGCAGTACTTC; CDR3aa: CASSGGLAGGYEQYF
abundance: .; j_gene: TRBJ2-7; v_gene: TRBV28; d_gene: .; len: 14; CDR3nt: TGTGCCAGCAGTTTTTGGCAGGCGTCCTACGAGCAGTACTTC; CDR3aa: CASSFWQASYEQYF
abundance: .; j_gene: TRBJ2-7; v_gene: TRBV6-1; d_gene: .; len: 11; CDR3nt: TGTGCCAGCGGACTCCACTCCGAGCAGTACTTC; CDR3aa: CASGLHSEQYF
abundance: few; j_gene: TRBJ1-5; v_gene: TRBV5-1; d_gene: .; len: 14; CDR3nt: TGCGCCAGCAGCTTGGAAGGGGAAGGACAGCCCCAGCATTTT; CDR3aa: CASSLEGEGQPQHF